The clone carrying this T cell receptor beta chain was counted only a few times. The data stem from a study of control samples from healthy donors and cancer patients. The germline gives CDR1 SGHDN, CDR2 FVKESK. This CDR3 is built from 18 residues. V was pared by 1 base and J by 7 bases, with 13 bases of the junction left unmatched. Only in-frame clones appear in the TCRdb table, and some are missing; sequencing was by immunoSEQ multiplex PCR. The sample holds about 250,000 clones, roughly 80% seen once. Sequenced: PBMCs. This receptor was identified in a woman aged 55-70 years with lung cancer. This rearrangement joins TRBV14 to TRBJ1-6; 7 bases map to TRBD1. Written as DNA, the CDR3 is TGTGCCAGCAGCCAAGGTCGGCTAAGGGGGCGTCGCAATTCACCCCTCCACTTT. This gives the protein CASSQGRLRGRRNSPLHF.